This T cell receptor beta chain was recovered during a study of OX40 agonist ivuxolimab in advanced cancers. Turning to the study itself: Ivuxolimab doses were 0.01, 0.1, 0.3, 1.5, 3 or 10 mg/kg every 2 weeks.

The CDR3 runs to 17 residues. The germline CDR1 and CDR2 sequences are LNHNV and YYDKDF (reference sequence). V was cut by 0 bases and J by 5 bases, with 17 bases left in between. Produced via immunoSEQ multiplex PCR; TCRdb's table is partial and in-frame only. The sample has over 30,000 clones, about four fifths seen once; the top ten hold approximately 2.4%. Individuals having autoimmune disease history or systemic immunosuppression were not enrolled. Remarks on this clone: Its matching antigen is unknown.

Points from the study as a whole: Both CD4+ and CD8+ T cell populations in blood had undergone clonal expansion by week 6 at 0.1 to 3.0 mg/kg.

Source: CD4+ or CD8+ T cells sorted from blood, taken in a trial of the OX40 agonist ivuxolimab. This sequence was found in an adult with an advanced solid tumor such as melanoma, head and neck, liver or kidney cancer. The chain uses TRBV15 and TRBJ2-1; D call uncertain. The CDR3 DNA sequence: TGTGCCACCAGCAGAGATAACAACCCGAATAACCACAATGAGCAGTTCTTC. Translating it yields CATSRDNNPNNHNEQFF.